These T cell receptor beta chains were read from a single sample in a study of cytomegalovirus exposure and HLA in healthy donors. Data came from immunoSEQ multiplex PCR; TCRdb stores just in-frame clones and leaves some out. The sample consists of more than 85,000 clones, 9.4% of them appearing once. Sequencing used PBMCs. All receptors derive from a man in his fifties in good health and CMV-seropositive. Both conserved end residues are part of each CDR3. D genes are given only for firm matches. Size is stated for part of the rows, as once, few or many counts, or as a class when the clone is expanded.

J | V | size | D | CDR3 | DNA
TRBJ2-1 | TRBV2 | few | - | CASSEAGYTAAYKFF | TGTGCCAGCAGTGAAGCGGGTTATACGGCGGCCTACAAGTTCTTC
TRBJ2-1 | TRBV27 | few | - | CASSSVPFERRVNEQFF | TGTGCCAGCAGTTCGGTCCCCTTTGAGCGGAGAGTAAATGAGCAGTTCTTC
TRBJ1-4 | TRBV29-1 | few | - | CSVEVSGTKLFF | TGCAGCGTTGAAGTTTCCGGGACTAAACTGTTTTTT
TRBJ2-7 | TRBV4-2 | few | TRBD2 | CASSRGLAGDTYEQYF | TGTGCCAGCAGCCGGGGTCTAGCGGGAGACACCTACGAGCAGTACTTC
TRBJ1-1 | TRBV6-5 | few | TRBD1 | CASSSRDRGNTEAFF | TGTGCCAGCAGTTCCCGGGACAGGGGGAACACTGAAGCTTTCTTT
TRBJ1-5 | TRBV12-5 | few | - | CASGLLRGAAYSNQPQHF | TGTGCTAGTGGTTTGCTCCGGGGTGCTGCATATAGCAATCAGCCCCAGCATTTT
TRBJ1-2 | TRBV4-1 | - | TRBD1 | CASRRDRGAEGYTF | TGCGCCAGCAGACGCGACAGGGGCGCGGAGGGCTACACCTTC
TRBJ1-5 | TRBV6-1 | - | - | CASSDLNQPQHF | TGTGCCAGCAGTGATCTGAATCAGCCCCAGCATTTT
TRBJ1-1 | TRBV11-2 | - | TRBD1 | CASSFPQGARTEAFF | TGTGCCAGCAGCTTTCCCCAGGGGGCGAGGACTGAAGCTTTCTTT
TRBJ2-1 | TRBV7-2 | few | TRBD2 | CASSYRLLAGNNEQFF | TGTGCCAGCAGCTACCGGTTGCTAGCGGGGAACAATGAGCAGTTCTTC
TRBJ1-2 | TRBV6-1 | many | - | CASSDVLGAGYGYTF | TGTGCCAGCAGTGACGTTTTGGGGGCCGGCTATGGCTACACCTTC
TRBJ2-7 | TRBV6-1 | - | - | CASSSLGNEQYF | TGTGCCAGCAGCTCTCTAGGAAACGAGCAGTACTTC
TRBJ1-3 | TRBV18 | - | TRBD1 | CASSPVGDRKVSGNTIYF | TGTGCCAGCTCACCAGTAGGGGACAGAAAGGTCTCTGGAAACACCATATATTTT
TRBJ1-2 | TRBV30 | few | - | CAWKGLNYGYTF | TGTGCCTGGAAGGGGTTGAACTATGGCTACACCTTC
TRBJ2-3 | TRBV7-9 | - | - | CASSLIQGYPGDTQYF | TGTGCCAGCAGCTTAATCCAGGGGTACCCAGGGGATACGCAGTATTTT
TRBJ2-3 | TRBV4-3 | few | TRBD2 | CASSQGSGKPLTDTQYF | TGCGCCAGCAGCCAAGGCAGCGGGAAGCCCTTAACAGATACGCAGTATTTT
TRBJ2-3 | TRBV7-2 | - | - | CASSYAPGNPSTDTQYF | TGTGCCAGCAGCTACGCCCCAGGGAATCCAAGCACAGATACGCAGTATTTT